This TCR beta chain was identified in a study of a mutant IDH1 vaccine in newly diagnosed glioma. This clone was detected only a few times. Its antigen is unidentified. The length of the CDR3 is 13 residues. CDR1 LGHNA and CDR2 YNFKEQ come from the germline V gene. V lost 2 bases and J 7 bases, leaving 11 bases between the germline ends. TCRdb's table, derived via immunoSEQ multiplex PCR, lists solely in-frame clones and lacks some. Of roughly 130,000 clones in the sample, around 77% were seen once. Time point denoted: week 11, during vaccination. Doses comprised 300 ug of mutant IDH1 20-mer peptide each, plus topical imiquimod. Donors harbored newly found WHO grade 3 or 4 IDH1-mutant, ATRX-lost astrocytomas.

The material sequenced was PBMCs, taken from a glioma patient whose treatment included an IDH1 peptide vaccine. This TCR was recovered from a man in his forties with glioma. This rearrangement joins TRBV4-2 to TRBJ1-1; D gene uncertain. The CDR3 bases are TGTGCCAGCAGCCAACCGGGGAGGAGTGAAGCTTTCTTT. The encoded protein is CASSQPGRSEAFF.